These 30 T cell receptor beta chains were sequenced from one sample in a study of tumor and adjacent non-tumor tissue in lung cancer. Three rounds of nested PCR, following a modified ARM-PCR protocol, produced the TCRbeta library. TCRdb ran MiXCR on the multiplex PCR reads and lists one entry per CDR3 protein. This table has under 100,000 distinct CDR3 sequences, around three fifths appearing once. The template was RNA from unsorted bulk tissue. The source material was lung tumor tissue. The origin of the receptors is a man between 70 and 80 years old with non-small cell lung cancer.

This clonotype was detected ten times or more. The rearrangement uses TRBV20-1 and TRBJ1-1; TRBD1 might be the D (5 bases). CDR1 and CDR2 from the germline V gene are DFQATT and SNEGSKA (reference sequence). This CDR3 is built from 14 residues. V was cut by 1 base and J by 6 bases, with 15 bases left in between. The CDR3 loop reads CSARAPGHGPEAFF. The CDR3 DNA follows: TGCAGTGCTAGAGCCCCCGGACACGGCCCTGAAGCTTTCTTT.

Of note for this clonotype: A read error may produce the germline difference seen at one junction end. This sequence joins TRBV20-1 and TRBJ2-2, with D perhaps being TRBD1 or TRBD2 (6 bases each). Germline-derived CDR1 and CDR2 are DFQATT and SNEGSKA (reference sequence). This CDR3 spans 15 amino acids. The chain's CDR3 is CSVRVSGGGTGGLFF. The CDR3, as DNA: TGCAGTGTTAGAGTCTCTGGGGGCGGTACCGGGGGGCTGTTTTTT.

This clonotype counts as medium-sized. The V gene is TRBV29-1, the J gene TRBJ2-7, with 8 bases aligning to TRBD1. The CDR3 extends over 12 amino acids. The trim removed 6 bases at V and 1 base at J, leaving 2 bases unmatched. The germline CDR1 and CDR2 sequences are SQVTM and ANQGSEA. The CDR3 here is CSVRQGSYEQYF. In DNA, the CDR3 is TGCAGCGTGCGACAGGGGTCCTACGAGCAGTACTTC.

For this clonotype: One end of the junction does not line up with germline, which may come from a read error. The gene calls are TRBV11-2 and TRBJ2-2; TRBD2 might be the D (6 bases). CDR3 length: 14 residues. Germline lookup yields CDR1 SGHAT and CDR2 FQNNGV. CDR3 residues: CASSPLGPRGVLFF. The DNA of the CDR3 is TGCGCCAGCAGCCCACTGGGACCACGCGGGGTACTGTTTTTT.

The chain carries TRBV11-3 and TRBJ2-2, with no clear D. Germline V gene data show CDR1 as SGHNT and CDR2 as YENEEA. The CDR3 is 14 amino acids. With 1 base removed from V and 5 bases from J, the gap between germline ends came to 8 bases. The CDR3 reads CASSLGQLTGELFF. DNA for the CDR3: TGTGCCAGCAGCTTAGGCCAACTGACCGGGGAGCTGTTTTTT.

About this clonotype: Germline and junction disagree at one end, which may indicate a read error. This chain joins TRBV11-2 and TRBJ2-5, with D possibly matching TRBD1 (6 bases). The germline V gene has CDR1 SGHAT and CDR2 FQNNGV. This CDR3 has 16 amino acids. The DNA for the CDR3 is TGTGCCAGCAGCTTAGTCGGCAGGGGATTGGGGGAGACCCATTACTTC. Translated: CASSLVGRGLGETHYF.

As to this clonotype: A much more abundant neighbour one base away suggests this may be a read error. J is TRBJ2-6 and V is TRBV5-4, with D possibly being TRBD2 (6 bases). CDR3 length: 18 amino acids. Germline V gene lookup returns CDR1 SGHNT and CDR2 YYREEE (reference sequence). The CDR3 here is CASSLPGLTASGANVLAF. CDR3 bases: TGTGCCAGCAGCCTCCCTGGACTAACCGCCTCTGGGGCCAACGTCCTGGCTTTC.

The DNA of the CDR3 is TGTGCCAACGGCCCCCGTAGTGGGCAGTCAGAGACCCAGTACTTC. It translates to CANGPRSGQSETQYF. The chain joins TRBV11-2 to TRBJ2-5; D gene uncertain. Germline assignment: CDR1 SGHAT and CDR2 FQNNGV. This CDR3 has 15 residues. V lost 10 bases and J lost 4, with 22 bases in between. Full variable domain (missing parts from reference TRBV11-2 and TRBJ2-5): EAGVAQSPRYKIIEKRQSVAFWCNPISGHATLYWYQQILGQGPKLLIQFQNNGVVDDSQLPKDRFSAERLKGVDSTLKIQPAKLEDSAVYLCANGPRSGQSETQYFGPGTRLLVL.

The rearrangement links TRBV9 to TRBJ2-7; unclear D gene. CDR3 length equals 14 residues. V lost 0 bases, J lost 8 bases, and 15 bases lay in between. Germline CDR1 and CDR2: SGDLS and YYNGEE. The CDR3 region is CASSVEARAYKQYF. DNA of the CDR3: TGTGCCAGCAGCGTAGAGGCCCGGGCGTACAAGCAGTACTTC.

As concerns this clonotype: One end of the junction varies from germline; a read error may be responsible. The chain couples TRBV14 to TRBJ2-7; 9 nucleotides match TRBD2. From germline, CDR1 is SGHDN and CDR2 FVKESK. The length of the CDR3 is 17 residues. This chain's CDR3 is CASSQDSRTSESYEHYF. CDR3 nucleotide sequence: TGTGCCAGCAGCCAAGATTCCCGGACTAGCGAGAGCTACGAGCACTACTTC.

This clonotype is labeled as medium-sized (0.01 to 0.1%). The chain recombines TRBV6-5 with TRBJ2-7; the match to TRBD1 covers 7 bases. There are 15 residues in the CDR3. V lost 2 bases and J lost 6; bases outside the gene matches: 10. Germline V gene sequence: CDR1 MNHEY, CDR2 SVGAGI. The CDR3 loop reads CASSYTTGRVGEQYF. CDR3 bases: TGTGCCAGCAGTTACACGACAGGGCGGGTAGGCGAGCAGTACTTC.

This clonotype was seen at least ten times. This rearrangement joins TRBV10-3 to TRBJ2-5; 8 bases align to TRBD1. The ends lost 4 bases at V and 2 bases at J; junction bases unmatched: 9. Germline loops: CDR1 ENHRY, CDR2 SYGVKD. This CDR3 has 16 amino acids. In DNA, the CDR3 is TGTGCCATCAGTGCCCACGGGACAGGTCCTCAAGAGACCCAGTACTTC. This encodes CAISAHGTGPQETQYF.

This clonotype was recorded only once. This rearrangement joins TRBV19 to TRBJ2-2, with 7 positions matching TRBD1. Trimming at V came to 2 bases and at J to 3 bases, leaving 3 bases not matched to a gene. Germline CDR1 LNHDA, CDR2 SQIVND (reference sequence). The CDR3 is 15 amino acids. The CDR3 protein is CASSIRGGYTGELFF. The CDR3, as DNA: TGTGCCAGTAGTATACGAGGGGGCTACACCGGGGAGCTGTTTTTT.

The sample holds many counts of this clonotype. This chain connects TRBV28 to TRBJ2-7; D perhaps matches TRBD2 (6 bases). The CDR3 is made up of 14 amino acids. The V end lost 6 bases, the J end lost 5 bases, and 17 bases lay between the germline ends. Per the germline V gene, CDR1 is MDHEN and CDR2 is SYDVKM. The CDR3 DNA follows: TGTGCCAGCAGGCCCGGTGCGGGGTCCCACGAGCAGTACTTC. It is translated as CASRPGAGSHEQYF.

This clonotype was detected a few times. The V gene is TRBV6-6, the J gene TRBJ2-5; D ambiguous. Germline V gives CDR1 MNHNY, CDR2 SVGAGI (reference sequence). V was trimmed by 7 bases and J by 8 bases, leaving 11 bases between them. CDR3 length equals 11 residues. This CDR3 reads CASTNRDTQYF. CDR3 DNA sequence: TGTGCCAGCACCAATAGGGATACCCAGTACTTC.

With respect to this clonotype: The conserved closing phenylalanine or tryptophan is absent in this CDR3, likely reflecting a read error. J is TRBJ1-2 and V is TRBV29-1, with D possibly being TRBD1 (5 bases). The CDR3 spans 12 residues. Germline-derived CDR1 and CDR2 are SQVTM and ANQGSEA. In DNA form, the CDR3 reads TGCAGCGTTGGGGGGGGAAACTATGACTACACCTTA. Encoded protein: CSVGGGNYDYTL.

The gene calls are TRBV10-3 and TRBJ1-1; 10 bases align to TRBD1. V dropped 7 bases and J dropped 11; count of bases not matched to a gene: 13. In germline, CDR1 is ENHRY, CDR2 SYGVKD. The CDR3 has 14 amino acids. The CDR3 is CAIKKDRGYIEAFF. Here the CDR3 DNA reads TGTGCCATCAAGAAGGACAGGGGGTATATTGAGGCTTTCTTT.

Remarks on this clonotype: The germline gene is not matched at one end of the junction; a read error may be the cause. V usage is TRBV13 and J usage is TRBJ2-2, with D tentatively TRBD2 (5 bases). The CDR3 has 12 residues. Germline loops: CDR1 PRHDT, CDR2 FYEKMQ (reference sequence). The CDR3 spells CAGSLGTGEPFF. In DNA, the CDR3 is TGTGCCGGCAGCTTAGGAACCGGGGAGCCGTTTTTT.

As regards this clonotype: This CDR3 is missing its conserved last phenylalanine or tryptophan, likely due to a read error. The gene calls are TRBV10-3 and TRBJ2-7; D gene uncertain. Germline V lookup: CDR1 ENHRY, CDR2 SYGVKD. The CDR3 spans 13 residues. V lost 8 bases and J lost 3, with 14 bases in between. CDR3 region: CAIQLDGYYEQYL. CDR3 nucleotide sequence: TGTGCCATCCAGTTGGACGGATACTACGAGCAGTACCTC.

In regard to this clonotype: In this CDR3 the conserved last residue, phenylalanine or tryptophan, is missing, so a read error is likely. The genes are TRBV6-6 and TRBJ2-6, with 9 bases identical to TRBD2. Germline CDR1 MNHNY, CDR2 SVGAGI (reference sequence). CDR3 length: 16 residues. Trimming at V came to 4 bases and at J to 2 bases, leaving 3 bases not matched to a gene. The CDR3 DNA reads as TGTGCCAGCAGTTCTAGCGGGGCTCCTGGGGCCAACGTCCTGACTTTG. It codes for CASSSSGAPGANVLTL.

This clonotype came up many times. Written as DNA, the CDR3 is TGCAGTGCTAGAGTCCCCGGGACAGCCTTCTCAGCTTTCTTT. Its protein is CSARVPGTAFSAFF. The genes are TRBV20-1 and TRBJ1-1; TRBD1 matches at 7 bases. This CDR3 contains 14 residues. The germline CDR1 and CDR2 sequences are DFQATT and SNEGSKA (reference sequence). Losses at the gene ends were 1 base for V and 10 bases for J; bases not matched to a gene: 12.

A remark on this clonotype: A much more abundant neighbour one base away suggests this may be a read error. CDR3 sequence: CTIIRTGTQTPGYTF. CDR3 nucleotides: TGTACCATCATCCGGACCGGGACCCAGACTCCTGGCTACACCTTC. The chain combines TRBV6-1 with TRBJ1-2; TRBD1 might be the D (5 bases). From germline, CDR1 is MNHNS and CDR2 SASEGT. The CDR3 spans 15 residues.

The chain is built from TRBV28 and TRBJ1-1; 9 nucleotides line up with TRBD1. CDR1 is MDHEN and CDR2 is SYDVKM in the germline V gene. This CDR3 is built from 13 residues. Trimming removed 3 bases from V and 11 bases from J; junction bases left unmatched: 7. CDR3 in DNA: TGTGCCAGCAGTTTTACACAGGGGGCCGGTGCTTTCTTT. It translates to CASSFTQGAGAFF.

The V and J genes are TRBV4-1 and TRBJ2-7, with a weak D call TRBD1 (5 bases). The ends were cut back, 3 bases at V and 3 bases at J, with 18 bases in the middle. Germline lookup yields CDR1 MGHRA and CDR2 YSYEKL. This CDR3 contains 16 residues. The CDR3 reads CASSQLHGAGHYEQYF. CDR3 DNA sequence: TGCGCCAGCAGCCAGTTACATGGGGCAGGACACTACGAGCAGTACTTC.

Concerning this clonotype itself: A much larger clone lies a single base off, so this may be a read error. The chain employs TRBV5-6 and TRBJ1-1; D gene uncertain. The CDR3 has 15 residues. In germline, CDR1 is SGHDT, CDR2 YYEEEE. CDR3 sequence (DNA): TGTACCAGCAGCTTACAAAGAACTTTGAGCACTGAAGCTTTCTTT. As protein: CTSSLQRTLSTEAFF.

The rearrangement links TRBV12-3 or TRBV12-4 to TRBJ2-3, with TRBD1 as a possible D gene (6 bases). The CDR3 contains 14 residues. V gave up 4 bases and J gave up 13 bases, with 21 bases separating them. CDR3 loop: CASSSGHSTDMKYF. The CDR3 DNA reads TGTGCCAGCAGTTCGGGACATAGCACAGATATGAAGTATTTT.

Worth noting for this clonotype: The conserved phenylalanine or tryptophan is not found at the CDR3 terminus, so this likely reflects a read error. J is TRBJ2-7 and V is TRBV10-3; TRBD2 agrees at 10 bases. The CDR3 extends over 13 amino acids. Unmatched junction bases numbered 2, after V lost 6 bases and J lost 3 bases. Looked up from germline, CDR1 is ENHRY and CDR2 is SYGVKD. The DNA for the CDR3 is TGTGCCATCAGACTAGCGGGAAGCTACGAGCAGTACTCT. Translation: CAIRLAGSYEQYS.

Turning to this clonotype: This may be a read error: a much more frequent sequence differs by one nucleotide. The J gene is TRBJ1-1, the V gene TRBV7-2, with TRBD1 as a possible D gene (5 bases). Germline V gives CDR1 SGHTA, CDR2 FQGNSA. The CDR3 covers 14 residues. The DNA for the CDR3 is TGTGCCAGCAGCCGTGTACGAGGGGCGACTGAAACTTTCTTT. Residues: CASSRVRGATETFF.

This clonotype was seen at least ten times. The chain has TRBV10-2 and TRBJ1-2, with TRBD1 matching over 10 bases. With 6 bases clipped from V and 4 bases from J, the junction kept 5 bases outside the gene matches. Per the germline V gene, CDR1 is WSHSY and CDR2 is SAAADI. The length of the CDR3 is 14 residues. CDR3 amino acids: CASRETGGLYGYTF. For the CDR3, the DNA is TGCGCCAGCAGGGAGACAGGGGGCCTCTATGGCTACACCTTC.

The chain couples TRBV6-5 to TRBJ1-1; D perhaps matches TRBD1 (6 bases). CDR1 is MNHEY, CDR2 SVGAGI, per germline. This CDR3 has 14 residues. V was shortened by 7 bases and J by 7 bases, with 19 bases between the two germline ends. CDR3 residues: CASTRQGLGIEAFF. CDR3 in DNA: TGTGCCAGCACTAGGCAGGGGTTAGGAATTGAAGCTTTCTTT.